Sequencing of this T cell receptor (beta chain) was carried out in a study of CD8 T cells in ankylosing spondylitis. Details on this clonotype: The antigen is not known.

TCRdb itself ran the 5' RACE reads through MiXCR, one entry per CDR3 protein. This sample has roughly 400,000 distinct CDR3 sequences, with 20% to 25% found just once. Overall study findings and caveats: Reported data indicate significant enrichment of disease-linked clones within matched ankylosing spondylitis synovial fluid. What appeared characteristic of ankylosing spondylitis blood was a TCR beta motif of fewer than ten highly homologous variants.

The V and J ends lost 6 bases and 0 bases respectively, with 14 bases between them. In germline, CDR1 is SGHAT, CDR2 FQDESV (reference sequence). The CDR3 totals 15 residues. The V and J genes are TRBV11-1 and TRBJ2-5, with D tentatively TRBD2 (5 bases). Sequences were obtained from blood, either unsorted or a sorted T cell fraction (not recorded which). This receptor was taken from a male donor with ankylosing spondylitis. The DNA of the CDR3 is TGTGCCAGCAGGGGGTCAAGGGAGTACCAAGAGACCCAGTACTTC. Amino acids: CASRGSREYQETQYF. Drawing the rest from reference TRBV11-1 and TRBJ2-5, the complete variable domain is EAEVAQSPRYKITEKSQAVAFWCDPISGHATLYWYRQILGQGPELLVQFQDESVVDDSQLPKDRFSAERLKGVDSTLKIQPAELGDSAMYLCASRGSREYQETQYFGPGTRLLVL.